A selection of T cell receptor beta chains follows, all from one sample in a study of shared clonotypes between healthy human individuals. Sequencing used immunoSEQ multiplex PCR; TCRdb keeps in-frame clones, though not all of them. The sample records roughly 2 million clones, roughly 95% being singletons. The material sequenced was naive CD4+ T cells sorted from blood. All receptors derive from a man between 18 and 29 years old in good health. CDR3s include the opening cysteine and the closing phenylalanine or tryptophan. D genes are given only for firm matches. Only part of the rows carry a size: once, few, many, or a class if the clone is expanded.

TRBJ2-7 | . | . | TRBV2 | CASKGPPNYEQYF | TGTGCCAGCAAGGGACCGCCTAACTACGAGCAGTACTTC
TRBJ1-1 | . | . | TRBV28 | CASSFIRSEAFF | TGTGCCAGCAGTTTCATCAGGTCTGAAGCTTTCTTT
TRBJ2-3 | . | . | TRBV10-3 | CAISESSSDTQYF | TGTGCCATCAGTGAGAGTTCTTCAGATACGCAGTATTTT
TRBJ1-1 | . | . | TRBV4-3 | CASSLAVGTEAFF | TGCGCCAGCAGCCTCGCTGTAGGGACCGAAGCTTTCTTT
TRBJ1-1 | . | . | TRBV6-6 | CASSYTGNTEAFF | TGTGCCAGCAGTTATACAGGGAACACTGAAGCTTTCTTT
TRBJ2-5 | . | . | TRBV7-9 | CASSLAGGKGETQYF | TGTGCCAGCAGCTTAGCAGGGGGGAAGGGAGAGACCCAGTACTTC
TRBJ1-1 | . | . | TRBV18 | CASSPKANTEAFF | TGTGCCAGCTCACCAAAGGCCAACACTGAAGCTTTCTTT
TRBJ1-4 | . | . | TRBV19 | CASSKPQGTEKLFF | TGTGCCAGTAGTAAACCGCAGGGGACTGAAAAACTGTTTTTT
TRBJ1-1 | . | . | TRBV6-5 | CASSYSIGVEAFF | TGTGCCAGCAGTTACTCGATAGGAGTCGAAGCTTTCTTT
TRBJ1-1 | . | . | TRBV4-1 | CASSQDWGPAFF | TGCGCCAGCAGCCAAGATTGGGGGCCGGCTTTCTTT
TRBJ1-3 | TRBD1 | . | TRBV9 | CASSVEGQGGNTIYF | TGTGCCAGCAGCGTAGAAGGACAGGGTGGAAACACCATATATTTT
TRBJ2-3 | . | few | TRBV11-1 | CASSFLSGYRYF | TGTGCCAGCAGCTTTCTTAGTGGGTACCGGTATTTT
TRBJ2-3 | . | . | TRBV10-3 | CAISEETRSTDTQYF | TGTGCCATCAGTGAGGAAACTAGAAGCACAGATACGCAGTATTTT
TRBJ2-7 | TRBD1 | . | TRBV6-6 | CASTYGDRLSYEQYF | TGTGCCAGCACTTATGGGGACAGACTAAGCTACGAGCAGTACTTC
TRBJ1-2 | . | . | TRBV29-1 | CSVGSLGPPFYGYTF | TGCAGCGTTGGCAGTTTAGGGCCCCCCTTCTATGGCTACACCTTC
TRBJ1-2 | TRBD1 | . | TRBV13 | CASSLPGTGTNYGYTF | TGTGCCAGCAGCTTACCGGGGACAGGTACCAACTATGGCTACACCTTC
TRBJ1-1 | . | . | TRBV10-2 | CASSDDRMNTEAFF | TGCGCCAGCAGTGATGACAGGATGAACACTGAAGCTTTCTTT
TRBJ2-7 | TRBD2 | . | TRBV11-2 | CASSPRLAGGSYEQYF | TGTGCCAGCAGCCCCCGACTAGCGGGGGGATCCTACGAGCAGTACTTC
TRBJ1-3 | TRBD1 | many | TRBV29-1 | CSALDRVGNTIYF | TGCAGCGCCTTAGACAGGGTCGGAAACACCATATATTTT
TRBJ2-2 | . | . | TRBV2 | CASSTGVGELFF | TGTGCCAGCAGTACCGGGGTCGGGGAGCTGTTTTTT
TRBJ2-7 | TRBD2 | . | TRBV10-3 | CASSEGLASHEQYF | TGTGCCAGCAGTGAAGGACTAGCCAGCCACGAGCAGTACTTC
TRBJ2-7 | . | . | TRBV6-1 | CASSEAWTGLRYF | TGTGCCAGCAGTGAAGCCTGGACGGGCCTTCGGTACTTC
TRBJ2-5 | . | . | TRBV5-1 | CASRRGFQETQYF | TGCGCCAGCAGAAGGGGGTTCCAAGAGACCCAGTACTTC
TRBJ1-2 | TRBD1 | once | TRBV27 | CASSLFGQGLRYTF | TGTGCCAGCAGTTTATTCGGACAGGGTCTTCGCTACACCTTC
TRBJ2-5 | TRBD1 | once | TRBV4-3 | CASSQAPGQGNETQYF | TGCGCCAGCAGCCAAGCCCCGGGACAGGGGAACGAGACCCAGTACTTC
TRBJ2-1 | . | . | TRBV7-2 | CASSFPSRNEQFF | TGTGCCAGCAGCTTCCCTAGCCGGAATGAGCAGTTCTTC
TRBJ2-1 | . | . | TRBV18 | CASSPRVPNEQFF | TGTGCCAGCTCACCCCGCGTCCCCAATGAGCAGTTCTTC
TRBJ2-7 | TRBD2 | . | TRBV11-2 | CASSSAGVTYEQYF | TGTGCCAGCAGCTCGGCGGGGGTAACCTACGAGCAGTACTTC
TRBJ1-3 | TRBD1 | . | TRBV4-1 | CASSQDRITGGDLGGNTIYF | TGCGCCAGCAGCCAAGATAGGATAACAGGGGGGGACTTAGGAGGAAACACCATATATTTT
TRBJ1-1 | TRBD1 | . | TRBV5-1 | CASSPGQGVNTEAFF | TGCGCCAGCAGCCCTGGACAGGGGGTGAACACTGAAGCTTTCTTT
TRBJ2-7 | . | . | TRBV14 | CASSQDSRRTYEQYF | TGTGCCAGCAGCCAAGATTCCAGGCGTACCTACGAGCAGTACTTC
TRBJ2-3 | . | . | TRBV7-9 | CASSLVLGYTDTQYF | TGTGCCAGCAGCTTAGTCTTAGGGTACACAGATACGCAGTATTTT
TRBJ1-5 | TRBD1 | . | TRBV19 | CASSPDRANQPQHF | TGTGCCAGTAGCCCCGACAGGGCCAATCAGCCCCAGCATTTT
TRBJ2-3 | TRBD1 | . | TRBV6-6 | CASSWGQGRTDTQYF | TGTGCCAGCAGTTGGGGACAGGGGCGCACAGATACGCAGTATTTT
TRBJ2-1 | TRBD1 | . | TRBV27 | CASSSRDREPYNEQFF | TGTGCCAGCAGTTCCCGCGACAGGGAACCCTACAATGAGCAGTTCTTC
TRBJ1-1 | TRBD1 | . | TRBV6-5 | CASRQGDTEAFF | TGTGCCAGCAGACAGGGGGACACTGAAGCTTTCTTT
TRBJ1-2 | . | . | TRBV27 | CASSFNGNYGYTF | TGTGCCAGCAGTTTTAACGGCAACTATGGCTACACCTTC
TRBJ2-3 | . | . | TRBV5-1 | CASSQAGSPTDTQYF | TGCGCCAGCAGCCAAGCAGGGTCCCCTACAGATACGCAGTATTTT
TRBJ2-7 | . | . | TRBV29-1 | CSGQGIHYEQYF | TGCAGCGGGCAGGGGATCCACTACGAGCAGTACTTC
TRBJ2-1 | . | . | TRBV5-6 | CASSSYPGEQFF | TGTGCCAGCAGCTCCTATCCCGGTGAGCAGTTCTTC
TRBJ1-6 | . | . | TRBV6-1 | CASRWEDSYNSPLHF | TGTGCCAGCAGGTGGGAGGACTCCTATAATTCACCCCTCCACTTT
TRBJ1-1 | . | . | TRBV15 | CATSRELRGKGGGTEAFF | TGTGCCACCAGCAGAGAGCTAAGAGGGAAGGGTGGTGGGACTGAAGCTTTCTTT
TRBJ2-7 | . | . | TRBV4-1 | CASSQGADRGAYEQYF | TGCGCCAGCAGCCAAGGGGCAGACAGAGGAGCCTACGAGCAGTACTTC
TRBJ2-7 | TRBD2 | . | TRBV7-2 | CASSFGGRANEQYF | TGTGCCAGCAGCTTCGGCGGGAGGGCCAACGAGCAGTACTTC
TRBJ1-6 | . | . | TRBV27 | CASSLMISSYNSPLHF | TGTGCCAGCAGTTTAATGATAAGCTCCTATAATTCACCCCTCCACTTT
TRBJ2-5 | TRBD2 | . | TRBV30 | CAWRTSGQETQYF | TGTGCCTGGAGAACTAGCGGCCAAGAGACCCAGTACTTC